Listed here are 29 T cell receptor beta chains from one sample, sequenced in a study of CD8 T cells in ankylosing spondylitis. Whole-study results and caveats: Seemingly characteristic of ankylosing spondylitis blood was a TCR beta motif consisting of several highly homologous variants.

TCRdb called the 5' RACE reads again in MiXCR, with one record for every CDR3 protein. The sample records roughly 90,000 distinct CDR3 sequences, about 9% being singletons. These receptors have no known antigen. Material: blood, either unsorted or a sorted T cell fraction (not recorded which). The source is a male donor with ankylosing spondylitis.

V and J are TRBV14 and TRBJ2-1; D is unresolved. The CDR3 contains 16 residues. Deletions cut 1 base from V and 7 bases from J, with 17 bases between. The germline CDR1 and CDR2 sequences are SGHDN and FVKESK. This CDR3 reads CASSQGLAARGNEQFF. DNA of the CDR3: TGTGCCAGCAGCCAAGGTCTGGCGGCCCGAGGAAATGAGCAGTTCTTC. The full variable domain, in which reference TRBV14 and TRBJ2-1 provide the parts outside the CDR3, is EAGVTQFPSHSVIEKGQTVTLRCDPISGHDNLYWYRRVMGKEIKFLLHFVKESKQDESGMPNNRFLAERTGGTYSTLKVQPAELEDSGVYFCASSQGLAARGNEQFFGPGTRLTVL.

This clonotype was found many times. The chain couples TRBV4-2 to TRBJ1-2, with no clear D. Germline V gives CDR1 LGHNA, CDR2 YNFKEQ. The CDR3 contains 14 residues. V gave up 0 bases and J gave up 8 bases, with 13 bases separating them. Written as DNA, the CDR3 is TGTGCCAGCAGCCAAGAGGCAGTCGGCGGGGGCTACACCTTC. Its translation: CASSQEAVGGGYTF.

V is TRBV28 and J is TRBJ2-3; 8 positions agree with TRBD2. The germline V gene encodes CDR1 MDHEN and CDR2 SYDVKM. J lost 2 bases, V lost 5 bases, and 6 bases had no gene match. The CDR3 runs 15 residues. The CDR3 region has the DNA TGTGCCAGCAGTGCAGCGGGAGTAGACACAGATACGCAGTATTTT. It encodes CASSAAGVDTDTQYF.

This sequence joins TRBV20-1 and TRBJ2-1, with D uncertain. The CDR3 consists of 13 residues. CDR1 is DFQATT and CDR2 is SNEGSKA in the germline V gene (reference sequence). Trimming cost V 1 base and J 4 bases, with 8 bases left between them. DNA for the CDR3: TGCAGTGCTAGAGCTCTAAATTACAATGAGCAGTTCTTC. As protein: CSARALNYNEQFF.

This clonotype was counted a few times. V and J are TRBV2 and TRBJ1-5, with D perhaps TRBD1 (5 bases). This CDR3 has 16 amino acids. V was pared by 6 bases and J by 0 bases, with 15 bases between. CDR1 and CDR2 from the germline V gene are SNHLY and FYNNEI. This chain's CDR3 is CASRVGRGLSNQPQHF. Written as DNA, the CDR3 is TGTGCCAGCAGAGTTGGACGGGGACTTAGCAATCAGCCCCAGCATTTT.

The genes are TRBV11-3 and TRBJ2-3; D is unresolved. The germline V and J ends were trimmed by 2 bases and 0 bases, with 9 bases remaining between them. The germline V gene has CDR1 SGHNT and CDR2 YENEEA. The CDR3 totals 15 residues. CDR3 bases: TGTGCCAGCAGCTTACTCGGCAGAAGCACAGATACGCAGTATTTT. Translation gives CASSLLGRSTDTQYF.

This clonotype has ten or more counts. The chain employs TRBV10-3 and TRBJ2-2; D unresolved. The CDR3 spans 12 residues. Trimming removed 9 bases from V and 5 bases from J, with 10 bases in between. Germline V CDR1 and CDR2: ENHRY, SYGVKD. The CDR3 DNA follows: TGTGCCATGACGGACGAGACCGGGGAGCTGTTTTTT. Protein: CAMTDETGELFF.

This clonotype was detected many times. The rearrangement joins TRBV21-1 to TRBJ2-7; the table gives TRBD1 as D, unverified against the DNA. TRBV21-1 is a documented pseudogene. The CDR3 loop spans 11 amino acids. CDR3 in amino acids: CAILGGDEQYV. CDR3 in DNA: TGTGCCATCCTTGGGGGTGACGAGCAGTACGTC.

This clonotype was found many times. This chain uses TRBV20-1 with TRBJ2-1, with 13 positions matching TRBD2. The CDR3 covers 16 residues. CDR1 DFQATT and CDR2 SNEGSKA come from the germline V gene (reference sequence). J gave up 7 bases and V 2 bases, and 8 bases lay outside the gene matches. The CDR3 DNA reads as TGCAGTGCTAGAATACCGGGACTAGCGGGGCGGAATGAGCAGTTCTTC. Protein sequence: CSARIPGLAGRNEQFF.

This clonotype has ten or more counts. The chain employs TRBV9 and TRBJ1-4; 7 nucleotides match TRBD1. CDR1 SGDLS and CDR2 YYNGEE come from the germline V gene. The CDR3 covers 14 residues. The V gene end was trimmed by 3 bases and the J gene end by 5 bases; junction bases not matched to a gene: 4. CDR3 nucleotide sequence: TGTGCCAGCAGCGCGACAGGGTCGAATGAAAAACTGTTTTTT. This gives the protein CASSATGSNEKLFF.

The rearrangement joins TRBV20-1 to TRBJ2-7, with D perhaps assigned TRBD1 or TRBD2 (5 bases each). This CDR3 is built from 13 residues. With 6 bases removed from V and 1 base from J, the gap between germline ends came to 13 bases. Germline V gives CDR1 DFQATT, CDR2 SNEGSKA (reference sequence). The CDR3 nucleotides are TGCAGTGCGCCCGGGACGACTTCCTACGAGCAGTACTTC. Translation gives CSAPGTTSYEQYF.

The V and J genes are TRBV11-1 and TRBJ2-3; 13 bases are shared with TRBD2. V shed 6 bases and J 7 bases; nucleotides not matched to a gene: 16. The CDR3 extends over 18 amino acids. Looked up from germline, CDR1 is SGHAT and CDR2 is FQDESV (reference sequence). The CDR3 sequence: CASSLLAGGLQDVNTQYF. CDR3 in DNA: TGTGCCAGCAGTTTACTAGCGGGAGGGCTCCAGGACGTAAATACGCAGTATTTT.

The genes are TRBV3-1 and TRBJ2-6; perhaps TRBD1 as D (6 bases). This CDR3 is 16 amino acids long. V was trimmed by 6 bases and J by 4 bases, leaving 16 bases between them. Germline lookup yields CDR1 LGHDT and CDR2 YNNKEL (reference sequence). Here the CDR3 DNA reads TGTGCCAGCAGTACCATCAGGGGTCCAGGGGCCAACGTCCTGACTTTC. Translated: CASSTIRGPGANVLTF.

This clonotype has ten or more counts. The rearrangement joins TRBV18 to TRBJ2-6, with no clear D. The CDR3 totals 16 residues. The V and J ends lost 0 bases and 0 bases respectively, with 6 bases between them. Germline lookup yields CDR1 KGHSH and CDR2 LQKENI. In DNA form, the CDR3 reads TGTGCCAGCTCACCACCGGCGTTCTCTGGGGCCAACGTCCTGACTTTC. Its protein is CASSPPAFSGANVLTF.

This clonotype was counted at least ten times. CDR3 in amino acids: CASRGGDSLAGVTGDEQFF. The CDR3, as DNA: TGTGCCAGCAGGGGCGGGGACTCACTAGCGGGAGTAACGGGCGATGAGCAGTTCTTC. V is TRBV27 and J is TRBJ2-1; 11 nucleotides agree with TRBD2. Germline V lookup: CDR1 MNHEY, CDR2 SMNVEV (reference sequence). J lost 8 bases, V lost 6 bases, and 21 bases had no gene match. The CDR3 length is 19 residues.

This clonotype turned up a few times. The gene calls are TRBV4-1 and TRBJ2-1, with TRBD2 matching over 7 bases. Germline CDR1 MGHRA, CDR2 YSYEKL. This CDR3 contains 16 residues. V lost 2 bases to trimming and J lost 2 bases; unmatched junction nucleotides: 6. CDR3: CASSQSPLAAYNEQFF. In nucleotides, the CDR3 is TGCGCCAGCAGCCAATCTCCCCTAGCGGCCTACAATGAGCAGTTCTTC.

This clonotype was recorded a few times. The genes are TRBV20-1 and TRBJ2-3; D unclear. Germline V gene sequence: CDR1 DFQATT, CDR2 SNEGSKA (reference sequence). The CDR3 has 11 amino acids. Trimming took off 1 base at V and 4 bases at J, with 3 bases between the two ends. The CDR3 region has the DNA TGCAGTGCTAGAGCTCCAGATACGCAGTATTTT. Translated, it gives CSARAPDTQYF.

Ten or more counts support this clonotype. The chain carries TRBV7-9 and TRBJ2-7; the D gene is possibly TRBD1 (5 bases). Germline V lookup: CDR1 SEHNR, CDR2 FQNEAQ (reference sequence). The CDR3 runs to 14 residues. Trimming took 1 base from V and 4 from J, leaving 11 bases between them. This CDR3 is CASSLVTQGYEQYV. The CDR3 coding sequence is TGTGCCAGCAGCTTAGTCACTCAGGGTTACGAGCAGTACGTC.

Many counts were recorded for this clonotype. This chain joins TRBV6-1 and TRBJ2-5; D is possibly TRBD1 or TRBD2 (5 bases each). The CDR3 totals 16 residues. Germline CDR1 MNHNS, CDR2 SASEGT. Trimming pared 6 bases from V and 4 bases from J, leaving 21 bases between. CDR3 loop: CASRVRPGPPGETQYF. Written as DNA, the CDR3 is TGTGCCAGCAGAGTACGACCGGGACCTCCGGGAGAGACCCAGTACTTC.

This clonotype was seen at least ten times. The J gene is TRBJ2-1, the V gene TRBV7-9; D gene unclear. CDR3 length equals 11 residues. The germline V and J ends were trimmed by 3 bases and 8 bases, with 5 bases remaining between them. Germline V lookup: CDR1 SEHNR, CDR2 FQNEAQ (reference sequence). Here the CDR3 reads CASSLQDEQFF. The CDR3 nucleotides are TGTGCCAGCAGCTTGCAGGATGAGCAGTTCTTC.

This clonotype was detected many times. This chain links TRBV3-1 with TRBJ2-5; D ambiguous. This CDR3 contains 15 residues. V was pared by 4 bases and J by 2 bases, with 14 bases between. Germline V gene lookup returns CDR1 LGHDT and CDR2 YNNKEL (reference sequence). The CDR3: CASSPPIGFQETQYF. In DNA form, the CDR3 reads TGTGCCAGCAGCCCTCCTATTGGGTTTCAAGAGACCCAGTACTTC.

This clonotype has a count of ten or more. Compared with germline, one end of the junction differs, possibly owing to a read error. The genes are TRBV12-3 or TRBV12-4 and TRBJ2-3, with TRBD1 as a possible D gene (6 bases). CDR3 length equals 12 residues. The chain's CDR3 is CASSTRTETQYF. As DNA, the CDR3 is TGTGCCAGCAGTACAAGGACAGAAACGCAGTATTTT.

This clonotype was recorded many times. J is TRBJ1-1 and V is TRBV10-3; D is perhaps TRBD1 (5 bases). V was cut by 3 bases and J by 2 bases, with 7 bases left in between. The CDR3 sequence is 13 residues long. CDR1 and CDR2 from the germline V gene are ENHRY and SYGVKD. The CDR3 loop reads CAISEGANTEAFF. The CDR3 region has the DNA TGTGCCATCAGTGAAGGGGCCAACACTGAAGCTTTCTTT.

This clonotype was detected ten times or more. The rearrangement uses TRBV14 and TRBJ2-4; D not resolved. Germline V lookup: CDR1 SGHDN, CDR2 FVKESK. CDR3 length: 13 residues. Deletions cut 1 base from V and 8 bases from J, with 9 bases between. The CDR3 is CASSQVIWDIQYF. CDR3 nucleotides: TGTGCCAGCAGCCAAGTTATTTGGGACATTCAGTACTTC.

The V and J genes are TRBV11-3 and TRBJ2-3, with D possibly being TRBD1 (5 bases). Germline CDR1 SGHNT, CDR2 YENEEA. This CDR3 has 15 amino acids. V lost 0 bases to trimming and J lost 2 bases, with 9 bases between them. Here the CDR3 reads CASSLEGRATDTQYF. For the CDR3, the DNA is TGTGCCAGCAGCTTAGAGGGCAGGGCCACAGATACGCAGTATTTT.

The V call is TRBV2, the J call TRBJ2-7; TRBD1 matches 7 bases. This CDR3 is built from 14 residues. V lost 8 bases and J lost 4; bases outside the gene matches: 11. Germline V gives CDR1 SNHLY, CDR2 FYNNEI. This CDR3 reads CASYRQGMDYEQYF. The CDR3 region has the DNA TGTGCCAGCTACAGACAGGGTATGGATTACGAGCAGTACTTC.

The V gene is TRBV2, the J gene TRBJ2-3; D is undetermined. The V and J ends lost 1 base and 2 bases respectively, with 7 bases between them. The germline gives CDR1 SNHLY, CDR2 FYNNEI. The CDR3 length is 14 residues. The DNA of the CDR3 is TGTGCCAGCAGTGAAGGACACAACACAGATACGCAGTATTTT. Translating it yields CASSEGHNTDTQYF.

The chain is built from TRBV10-3 and TRBJ1-5; unclear D gene. CDR1 ENHRY and CDR2 SYGVKD come from the germline V gene. The CDR3 spans 14 residues. V was shortened by 10 bases and J by 5 bases, with 18 bases between the two germline ends. The CDR3 reads CATENEWTDQPQHF. The CDR3 nucleotides are TGTGCCACCGAAAACGAGTGGACGGATCAGCCCCAGCATTTT.

In its sample, this clonotype was seen a few times. V is TRBV27 and J is TRBJ1-2; D remains ambiguous. This CDR3 region has 14 residues. Trimming removed 3 bases at V and 3 bases at J, with 11 bases between. Germline values: CDR1 MNHEY, CDR2 SMNVEV (reference sequence). The CDR3 DNA is TGTGCCAGCAGTTTCTCACCTGATTACTATGGCTACACCTTC. It specifies CASSFSPDYYGYTF.